This TCR beta chain is from a study of identical twins. In the case of this clonotype: Its antigen remains unknown.

A single record per CDR3 protein comes from TCRdb applying MiXCR to the 5' RACE reads. This sample yields hundreds of thousands of distinct CDR3 sequences, of which over 8% are seen a single time; about 5.2% belongs to the top ten. Whole-study results and caveats: The authors noted that invariant MAIT and iNKT cells could partly confound zero-insertion analyses. The degree of excess twin sharing was weaker in beta out-of-frame sequences. Fewer insertions marked abundant cord blood beta clonotypes; young adult naive trended weakly, memory not at all.

The CDR3 has 13 residues. Germline lookup yields CDR1 SGHVS and CDR2 FNYEAQ. V was clipped by 5 bases and J by 8 bases, with 15 bases between them. This chain uses TRBV7-6 with TRBJ1-1, with a possible D match to TRBD1 (6 bases). Sequenced material: memory (CD45RO+) T cells sorted from blood. The source is a woman aged 18-29 years in good health. This CDR3 is CASSTPDRSEAFF. CDR3 DNA: TGTGCCAGCAGCACCCCAGACAGGTCCGAAGCTTTCTTT. Variable domain in full (rest from reference TRBV7-6 and TRBJ1-1): GAGVSQSPRYKVTKRGQDVALRCDPISGHVSLYWYRQALGQGPEFLTYFNYEAQQDKSGLPNDRFSAERPEGSISTLTIQRTEQRDSAMYRCASSTPDRSEAFFGQGTRLTVV.